The present entry profiles one T cell receptor (beta chain) with its context. This sample stems from a study of blood T cells in healthy people across ages. A sample-barcoded 5' primer and a J-beta primer mix were used in a second PCR of about 7 to 12 cycles. Using its own MiXCR run on the 5' RACE reads, TCRdb lists one record per CDR3 protein. Here the sample spans 750,000 to 950,000 distinct CDR3 sequences, about 48% being singletons. The CDR3 is 16 amino acids. V dropped 1 base and J dropped 3; count of bases not matched to a gene: 8. Germline loops: CDR1 MGHRA, CDR2 YSYEKL. The chain employs TRBV4-1 and TRBJ2-7; 8 bases are shared with TRBD2. The clonotype was recovered from a man aged 80 or over in good health. Sequenced input: blood. The DNA for the CDR3 is TGCGCCAGCAGCCAAGGGGCCAGCGGGAGTATCTACGAGCAGTACTTC. Translating gives CASSQGASGSIYEQYF.